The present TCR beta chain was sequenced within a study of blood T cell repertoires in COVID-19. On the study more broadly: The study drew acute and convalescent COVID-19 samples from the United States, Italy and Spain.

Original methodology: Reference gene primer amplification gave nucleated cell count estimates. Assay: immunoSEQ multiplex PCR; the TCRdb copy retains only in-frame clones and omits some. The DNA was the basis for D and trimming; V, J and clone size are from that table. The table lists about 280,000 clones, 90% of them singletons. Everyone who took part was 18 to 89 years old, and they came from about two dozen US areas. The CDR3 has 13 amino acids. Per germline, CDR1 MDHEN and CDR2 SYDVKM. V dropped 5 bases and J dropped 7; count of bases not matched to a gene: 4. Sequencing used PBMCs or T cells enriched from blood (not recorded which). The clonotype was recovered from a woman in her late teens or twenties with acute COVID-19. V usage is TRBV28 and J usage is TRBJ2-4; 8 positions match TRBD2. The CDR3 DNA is TGTGCCAGCAGTCAATCGGGAGGGAACATTCAGTACTTC. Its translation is CASSQSGGNIQYF.